The clone carrying this T cell receptor (beta chain) has at least ten counts. Its target is not known. The library attached unique molecular identifiers to individual cDNA molecules. How the authors handled the data: There were a median of roughly 100,000 TCRs per sample, with a range from 23,224 to 690,600. Each CDR3 protein gets one entry after TCRdb re-called the RACE reads with MiXCR. TCRdb assigned the V and J calls; the authors' analysis was not used. The sample has just under 350,000 distinct CDR3 sequences; about 7% are singletons. The time point here: patch test 1, 2 weeks after DPC sensitization. Treatment: therapeutic diphenylcyclopropenone sensitization with weekly scalp DPC. This entry belongs to a study of human T cells and chemical hapten exposure. Study in general: Patch testing placed 0.01% DPC on the upper back, with readings at 6 days. General study findings and limits: Alopecia affected the donors, so their immune response may differ from healthy people's.

CDR1 is ENHRY, CDR2 SYGVKD, per germline. V was trimmed by 4 bases and J by 4 bases, leaving 20 bases between them. This CDR3 spans 17 amino acids. The receptor's source is a woman younger than 30 with alopecia areata. Some clones in this sample may be carry-over from other donors' samples. The chain links TRBV10-3 to TRBJ1-5; D is possibly TRBD1 (6 bases). Here the sequenced sample was whole blood, taken in connection with sensitization to the hapten diphenylcyclopropenone (DPC). The CDR3 reads CAISAGAGEEENQPQHF. The CDR3 DNA is TGTGCCATCAGTGCTGGGGCAGGGGAGGAGGAAAATCAGCCCCAGCATTTT.